This section outlines one T cell receptor (beta chain) sequence together with its context. The data were taken from a study of cytomegalovirus exposure and HLA in healthy donors. Study-wide background: Some 85 million unique TCRs, all from HLA-typed donors, were included in an early release of the data.

This CDR3 contains 15 residues. V lost 0 bases and J 4 bases, leaving 10 bases between the germline ends. In germline, CDR1 is SGHAT, CDR2 FQNNGV. PCR employed 60 Vbeta and 13 Jbeta primers. The table came from immunoSEQ multiplex PCR; TCRdb's copy has only in-frame clones and leaves some out. The table records over 40,000 clones, roughly four fifths of them present only once. The V and J genes are TRBV11-2 and TRBJ1-3; D is uncertain. The receptor was isolated from a woman in her thirties or forties in good health and CMV-seropositive. The sequencing input was PBMCs. Written as DNA, the CDR3 is TGTGCCAGCAGCTTAGATTCGGGGAGCGGAAACACCATATATTTT. Translated: CASSLDSGSGNTIYF.